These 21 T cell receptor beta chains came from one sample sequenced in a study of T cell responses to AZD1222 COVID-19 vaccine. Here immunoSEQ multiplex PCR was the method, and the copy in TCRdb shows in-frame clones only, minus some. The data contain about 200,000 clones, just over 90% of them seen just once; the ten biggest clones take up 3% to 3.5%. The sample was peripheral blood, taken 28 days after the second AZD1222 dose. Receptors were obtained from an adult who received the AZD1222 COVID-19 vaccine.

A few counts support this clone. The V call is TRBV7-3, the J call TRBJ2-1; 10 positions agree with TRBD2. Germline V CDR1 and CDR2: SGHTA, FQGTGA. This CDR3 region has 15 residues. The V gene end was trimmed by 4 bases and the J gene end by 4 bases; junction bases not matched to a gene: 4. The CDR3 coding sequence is TGTGCCAGCAGCTCCGGACTAGCGGAGTACAATGAGCAGTTCTTC. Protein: CASSSGLAEYNEQFF.

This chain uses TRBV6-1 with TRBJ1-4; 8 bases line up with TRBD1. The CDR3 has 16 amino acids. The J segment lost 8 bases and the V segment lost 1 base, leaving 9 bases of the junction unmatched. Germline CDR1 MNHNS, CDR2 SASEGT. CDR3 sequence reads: CASSEGTGGLEEKLFF. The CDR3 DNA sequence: TGTGCCAGCAGTGAAGGAACAGGGGGATTGGAAGAAAAACTGTTTTTT.

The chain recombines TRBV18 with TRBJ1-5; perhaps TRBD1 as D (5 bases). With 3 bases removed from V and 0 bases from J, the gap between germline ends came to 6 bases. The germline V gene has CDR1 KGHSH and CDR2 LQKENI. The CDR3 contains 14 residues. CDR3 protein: CASSPTVSNQPQHF. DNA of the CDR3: TGTGCCAGCTCACCGACAGTTAGCAATCAGCCCCAGCATTTT.

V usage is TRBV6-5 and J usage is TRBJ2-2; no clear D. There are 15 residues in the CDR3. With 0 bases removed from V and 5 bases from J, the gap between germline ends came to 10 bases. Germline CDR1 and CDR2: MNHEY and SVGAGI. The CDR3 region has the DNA TGTGCCAGCAGTTACTCGGTAGCTGTAACCGGGGAGCTGTTTTTT. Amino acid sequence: CASSYSVAVTGELFF.

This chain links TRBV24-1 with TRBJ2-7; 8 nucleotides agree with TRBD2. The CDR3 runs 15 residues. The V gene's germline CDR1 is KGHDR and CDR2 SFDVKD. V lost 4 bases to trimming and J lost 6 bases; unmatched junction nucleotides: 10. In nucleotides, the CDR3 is TGTGCCACCAGTGACTCGTTCAGCGGGAGTAGCGAGCAGTACTTC. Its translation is CATSDSFSGSSEQYF.

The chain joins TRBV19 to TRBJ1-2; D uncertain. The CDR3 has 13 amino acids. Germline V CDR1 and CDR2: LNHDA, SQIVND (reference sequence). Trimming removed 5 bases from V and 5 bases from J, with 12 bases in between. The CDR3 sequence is CASSPSDKYGYTF. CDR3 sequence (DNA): TGTGCCAGTAGTCCATCCGACAAGTATGGCTACACCTTC.

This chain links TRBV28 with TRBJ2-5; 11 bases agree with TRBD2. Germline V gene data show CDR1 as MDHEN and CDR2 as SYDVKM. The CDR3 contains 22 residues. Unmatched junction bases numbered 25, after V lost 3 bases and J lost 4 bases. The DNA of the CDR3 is TGTGCCAGCAGTTTCCTCCCGGGACTAGCGGTATTACCCCCCAGCGCAACAGAGACCCAGTACTTC. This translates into CASSFLPGLAVLPPSATETQYF.

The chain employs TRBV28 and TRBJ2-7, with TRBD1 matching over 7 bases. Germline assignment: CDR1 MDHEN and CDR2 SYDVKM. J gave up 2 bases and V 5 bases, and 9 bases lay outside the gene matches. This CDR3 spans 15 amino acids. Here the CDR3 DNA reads TGTGCCAGCAGTCCGGGATGGGACAGCCCCTACGAGCAGTACTTC. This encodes CASSPGWDSPYEQYF. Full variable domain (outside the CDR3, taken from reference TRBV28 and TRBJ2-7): DVKVTQSSRYLVKRTGEKVFLECVQDMDHENMFWYRQDPGLGLRLIYFSYDVKMKEKGDIPEGYSVSREKKERFSLILESASTNQTSMYLCASSPGWDSPYEQYFGPGTRLTVT.

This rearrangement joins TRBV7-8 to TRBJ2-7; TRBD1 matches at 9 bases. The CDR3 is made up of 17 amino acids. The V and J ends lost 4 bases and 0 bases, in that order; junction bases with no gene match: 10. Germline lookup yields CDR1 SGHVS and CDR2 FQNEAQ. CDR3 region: CASSSPRRDRVSYEQYF. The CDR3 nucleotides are TGTGCCAGCAGCTCACCAAGGCGGGACAGGGTCTCCTACGAGCAGTACTTC.

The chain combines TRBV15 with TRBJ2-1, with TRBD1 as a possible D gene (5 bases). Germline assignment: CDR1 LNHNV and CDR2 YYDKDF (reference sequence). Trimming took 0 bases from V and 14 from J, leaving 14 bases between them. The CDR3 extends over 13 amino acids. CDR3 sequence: CATSRDPGGQEFF. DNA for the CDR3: TGTGCCACCAGCAGAGATCCAGGCGGACAAGAGTTCTTC.

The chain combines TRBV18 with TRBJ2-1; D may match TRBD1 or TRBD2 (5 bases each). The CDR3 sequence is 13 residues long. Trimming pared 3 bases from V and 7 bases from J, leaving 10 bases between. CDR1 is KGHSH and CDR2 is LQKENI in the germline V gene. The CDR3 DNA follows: TGTGCCAGCTCACCGGGGGTGGGAAATGAGCAGTTCTTC. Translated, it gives CASSPGVGNEQFF.

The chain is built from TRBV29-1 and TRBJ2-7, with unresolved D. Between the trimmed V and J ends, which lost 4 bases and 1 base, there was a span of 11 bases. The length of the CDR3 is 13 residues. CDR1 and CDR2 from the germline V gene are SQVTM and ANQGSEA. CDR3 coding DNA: TGCAGCGTTGTGGGCCGCAAATCCTACGAGCAGTACTTC. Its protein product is CSVVGRKSYEQYF.

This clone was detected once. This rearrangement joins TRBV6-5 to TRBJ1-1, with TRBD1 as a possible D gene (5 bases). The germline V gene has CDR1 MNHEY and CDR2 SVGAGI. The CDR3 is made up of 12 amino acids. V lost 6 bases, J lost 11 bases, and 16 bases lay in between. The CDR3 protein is CASRNRAEGAFF. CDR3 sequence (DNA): TGTGCCAGCAGGAACCGGGCCGAGGGGGCTTTCTTT.

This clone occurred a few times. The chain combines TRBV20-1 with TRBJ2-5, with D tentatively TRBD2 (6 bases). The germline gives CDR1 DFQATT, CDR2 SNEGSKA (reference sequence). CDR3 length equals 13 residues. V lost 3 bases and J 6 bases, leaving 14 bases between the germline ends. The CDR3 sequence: CSASGAGLKTQYF. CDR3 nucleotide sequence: TGCAGTGCTAGTGGCGCGGGGCTGAAGACCCAGTACTTC.

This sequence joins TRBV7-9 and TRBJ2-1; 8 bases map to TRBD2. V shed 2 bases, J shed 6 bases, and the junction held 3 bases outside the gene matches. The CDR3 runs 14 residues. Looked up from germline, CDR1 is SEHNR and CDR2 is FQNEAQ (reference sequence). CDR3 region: CASSLTSGLNEQFF. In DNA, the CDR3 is TGTGCCAGCAGCTTAACTAGCGGACTCAATGAGCAGTTCTTC.

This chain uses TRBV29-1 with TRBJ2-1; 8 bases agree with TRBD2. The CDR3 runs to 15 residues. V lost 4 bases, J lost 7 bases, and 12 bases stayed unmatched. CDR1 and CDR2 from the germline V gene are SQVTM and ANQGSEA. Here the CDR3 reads CSVAGSGIGRNEQFF. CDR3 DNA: TGCAGCGTTGCCGGTAGCGGGATCGGACGGAATGAGCAGTTCTTC.

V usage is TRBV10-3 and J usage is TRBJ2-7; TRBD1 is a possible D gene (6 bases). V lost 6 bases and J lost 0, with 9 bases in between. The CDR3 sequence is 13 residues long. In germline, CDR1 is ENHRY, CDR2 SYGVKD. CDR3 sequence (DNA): TGTGCCATCAGAACAGGGACCTCCTACGAGCAGTACTTC. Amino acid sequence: CAIRTGTSYEQYF.

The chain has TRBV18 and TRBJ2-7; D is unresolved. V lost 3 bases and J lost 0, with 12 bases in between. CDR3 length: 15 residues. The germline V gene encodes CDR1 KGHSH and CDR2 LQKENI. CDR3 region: CASSPGLTSSYEQYF. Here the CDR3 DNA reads TGTGCCAGCTCACCGGGTTTAACCAGCTCCTACGAGCAGTACTTC.

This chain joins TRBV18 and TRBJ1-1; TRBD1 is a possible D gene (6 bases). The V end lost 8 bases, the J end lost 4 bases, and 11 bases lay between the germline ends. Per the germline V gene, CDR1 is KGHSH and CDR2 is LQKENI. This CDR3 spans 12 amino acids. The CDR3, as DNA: TGTGCCAGCGCCAGGGGATTCACTGAAGCTTTCTTT. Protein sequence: CASARGFTEAFF.

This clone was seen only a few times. The CDR3 reads CASSKSEGYTGELFF. The CDR3 DNA follows: TGCGCCAGCAGCAAGAGTGAGGGTTACACCGGGGAGCTGTTTTTT. The chain carries TRBV5-1 and TRBJ2-2, with D perhaps matching TRBD2 (5 bases). The CDR3 loop spans 15 amino acids. The germline V gene has CDR1 SGHRS and CDR2 YFSETQ. The V gene lost 4 bases and the J gene lost 3 bases, with 13 bases spanning the gap.

CDR3 nucleotide sequence: TGCGCCAGCAGCTTTCTGGGCATCACCTACGAGCAGTACTTC. It codes for CASSFLGITYEQYF. V and J are TRBV5-1 and TRBJ2-7; D not certain. V lost 2 bases and J lost 2, with 11 bases in between. Germline lookup yields CDR1 SGHRS and CDR2 YFSETQ. This CDR3 is built from 14 residues.